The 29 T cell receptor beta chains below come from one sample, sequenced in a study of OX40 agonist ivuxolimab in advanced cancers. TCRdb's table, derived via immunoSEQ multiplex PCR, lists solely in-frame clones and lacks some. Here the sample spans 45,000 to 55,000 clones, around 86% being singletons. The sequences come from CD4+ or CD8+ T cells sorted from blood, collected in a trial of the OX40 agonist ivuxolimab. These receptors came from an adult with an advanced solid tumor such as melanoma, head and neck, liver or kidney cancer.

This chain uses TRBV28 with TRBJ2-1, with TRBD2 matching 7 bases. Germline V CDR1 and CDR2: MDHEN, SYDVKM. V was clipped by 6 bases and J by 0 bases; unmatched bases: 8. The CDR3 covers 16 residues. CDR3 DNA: TGTGCCAGCAGCCGGGACTACGGACCCTCCTACAATGAGCAGTTCTTC. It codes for CASSRDYGPSYNEQFF.

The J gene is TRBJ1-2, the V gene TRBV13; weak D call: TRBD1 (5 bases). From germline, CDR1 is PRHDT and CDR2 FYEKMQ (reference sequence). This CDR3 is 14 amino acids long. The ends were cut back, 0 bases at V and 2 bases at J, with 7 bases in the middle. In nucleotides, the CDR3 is TGTGCCAGCAGCTTAGGCCAGGGCAACTATGGCTACACCTTC. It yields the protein CASSLGQGNYGYTF. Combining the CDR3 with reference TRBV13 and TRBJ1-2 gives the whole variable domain AAGVIQSPRHLIKEKRETATLKCYPIPRHDTVYWYQQGPGQDPQFLISFYEKMQSDKGSIPDRFSAQQFSDYHSELNMSSLELGDSALYFCASSLGQGNYGYTFGSGTRLTVV.

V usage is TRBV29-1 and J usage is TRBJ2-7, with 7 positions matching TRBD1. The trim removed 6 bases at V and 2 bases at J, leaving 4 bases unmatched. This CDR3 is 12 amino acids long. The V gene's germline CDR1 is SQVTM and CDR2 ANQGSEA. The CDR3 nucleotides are TGCAGCGTACAGGGGAGCGCCTACGAGCAGTACGTC. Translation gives CSVQGSAYEQYV.

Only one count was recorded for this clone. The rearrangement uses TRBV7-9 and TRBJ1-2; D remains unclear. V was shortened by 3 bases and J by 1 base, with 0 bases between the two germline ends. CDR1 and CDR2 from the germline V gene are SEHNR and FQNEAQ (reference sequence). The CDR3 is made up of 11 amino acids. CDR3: CASSFNYGYTF. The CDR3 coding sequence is TGTGCCAGCAGCTTTAACTATGGCTACACCTTC.

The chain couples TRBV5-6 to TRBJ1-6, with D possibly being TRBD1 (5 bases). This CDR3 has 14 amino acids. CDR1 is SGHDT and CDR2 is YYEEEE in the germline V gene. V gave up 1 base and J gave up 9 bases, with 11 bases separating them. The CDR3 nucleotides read TGTGCCAGCAGCTTGTGGGACGAAGGTTCACCCCTCCACTTT. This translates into CASSLWDEGSPLHF.

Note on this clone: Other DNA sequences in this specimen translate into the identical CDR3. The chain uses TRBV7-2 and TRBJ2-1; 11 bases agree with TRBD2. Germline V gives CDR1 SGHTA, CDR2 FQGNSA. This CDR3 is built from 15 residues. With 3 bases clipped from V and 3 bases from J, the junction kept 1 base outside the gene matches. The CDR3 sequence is CASSLLAGGYNEQFF. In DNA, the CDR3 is TGTGCCAGCAGCTTGCTAGCGGGAGGCTACAATGAGCAGTTCTTC.

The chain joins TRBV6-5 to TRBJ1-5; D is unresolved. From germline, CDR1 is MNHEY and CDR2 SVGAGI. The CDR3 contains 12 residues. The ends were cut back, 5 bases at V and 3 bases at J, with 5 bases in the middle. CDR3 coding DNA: TGTGCCAGCAGTAACGCCAATCAGCCCCAGCATTTT. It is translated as CASSNANQPQHF.

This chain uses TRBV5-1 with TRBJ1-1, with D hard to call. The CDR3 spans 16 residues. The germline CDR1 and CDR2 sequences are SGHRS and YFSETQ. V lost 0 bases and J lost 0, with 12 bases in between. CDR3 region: CASSLVSAPMNTEAFF. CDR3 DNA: TGCGCCAGCAGCTTGGTGTCAGCGCCGATGAACACTGAAGCTTTCTTT.

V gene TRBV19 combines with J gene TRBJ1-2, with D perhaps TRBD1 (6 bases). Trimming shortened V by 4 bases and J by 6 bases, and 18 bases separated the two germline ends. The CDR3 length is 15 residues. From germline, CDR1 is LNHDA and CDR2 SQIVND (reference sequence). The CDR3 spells CASSTLQEGGDGYTF. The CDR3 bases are TGTGCCAGTAGTACCCTCCAGGAGGGGGGGGATGGCTACACCTTC.

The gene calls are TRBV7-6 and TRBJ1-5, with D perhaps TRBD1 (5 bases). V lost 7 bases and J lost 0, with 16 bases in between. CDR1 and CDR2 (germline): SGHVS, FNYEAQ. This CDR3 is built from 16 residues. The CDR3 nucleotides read TGTGCCAGCACCACCCGATGGGGGGATAGCAATCAGCCCCAGCATTTT. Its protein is CASTTRWGDSNQPQHF.

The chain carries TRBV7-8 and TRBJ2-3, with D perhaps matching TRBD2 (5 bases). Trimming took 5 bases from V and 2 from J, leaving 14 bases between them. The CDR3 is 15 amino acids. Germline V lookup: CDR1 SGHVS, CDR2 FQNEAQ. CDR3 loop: CASSPYRGATDTQYF. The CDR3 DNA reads TGTGCCAGCAGCCCCTATCGGGGAGCCACAGATACGCAGTATTTT.

Here the CDR3 reads CASSLYRATEAFF. The CDR3 DNA reads as TGTGCCAGCAGTTTGTACAGGGCCACTGAAGCTTTCTTT. The V call is TRBV28, the J call TRBJ1-1; tentative D call: TRBD1 (6 bases). Germline values: CDR1 MDHEN, CDR2 SYDVKM. The CDR3 sequence is 13 residues long. V lost 3 bases and J lost 4, with 9 bases in between.

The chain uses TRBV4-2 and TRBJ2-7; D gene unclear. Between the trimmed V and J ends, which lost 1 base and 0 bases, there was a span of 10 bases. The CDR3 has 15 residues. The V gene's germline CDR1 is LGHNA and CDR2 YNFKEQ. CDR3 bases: TGTGCCAGCAGCCAAGGTTTAGCATCCTCCTACGAGCAGTACTTC. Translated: CASSQGLASSYEQYF.

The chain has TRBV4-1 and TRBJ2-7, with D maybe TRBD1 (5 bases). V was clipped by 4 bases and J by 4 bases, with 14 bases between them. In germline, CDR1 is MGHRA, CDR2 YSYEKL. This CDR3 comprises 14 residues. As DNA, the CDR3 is TGCGCCAGCAGCCTTCTTCTAGGGGAATACGAGCAGTACGTC. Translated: CASSLLLGEYEQYV.

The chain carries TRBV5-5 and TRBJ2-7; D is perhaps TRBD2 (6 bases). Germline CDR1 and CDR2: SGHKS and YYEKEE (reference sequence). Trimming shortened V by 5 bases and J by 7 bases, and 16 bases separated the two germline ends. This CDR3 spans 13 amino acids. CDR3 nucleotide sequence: TGTGCCAGCAGGCGGGGCATAGAGCTGGAGCAGTACGTC. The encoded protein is CASRRGIELEQYV.

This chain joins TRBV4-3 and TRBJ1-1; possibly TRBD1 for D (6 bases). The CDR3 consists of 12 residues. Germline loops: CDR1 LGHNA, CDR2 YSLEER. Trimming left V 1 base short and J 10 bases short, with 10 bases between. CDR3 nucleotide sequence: TGCGCCAGCAGCCAAGCAGGGGTTGGAGCTTTCTTT. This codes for CASSQAGVGAFF.

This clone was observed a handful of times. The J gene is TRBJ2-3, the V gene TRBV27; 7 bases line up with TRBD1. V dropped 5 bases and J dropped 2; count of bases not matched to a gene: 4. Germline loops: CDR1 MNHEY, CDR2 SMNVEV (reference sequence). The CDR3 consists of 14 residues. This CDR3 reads CASSMTGSTDTQYF. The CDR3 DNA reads TGTGCCAGCAGTATGACAGGGTCCACAGATACGCAGTATTTT.

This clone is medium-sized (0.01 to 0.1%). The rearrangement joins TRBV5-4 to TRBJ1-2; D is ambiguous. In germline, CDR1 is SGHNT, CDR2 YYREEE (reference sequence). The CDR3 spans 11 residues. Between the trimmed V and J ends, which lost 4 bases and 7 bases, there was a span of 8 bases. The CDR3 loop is CASSTLSGYTF. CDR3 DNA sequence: TGTGCCAGCAGCACACTGAGTGGCTACACCTTC.

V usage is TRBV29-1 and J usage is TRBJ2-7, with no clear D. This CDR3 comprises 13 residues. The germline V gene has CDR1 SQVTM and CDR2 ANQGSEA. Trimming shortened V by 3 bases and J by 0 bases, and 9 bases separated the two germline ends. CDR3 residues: CSVDEGGSYEQYF. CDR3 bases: TGCAGCGTTGATGAAGGTGGCTCCTACGAGCAGTACTTC.

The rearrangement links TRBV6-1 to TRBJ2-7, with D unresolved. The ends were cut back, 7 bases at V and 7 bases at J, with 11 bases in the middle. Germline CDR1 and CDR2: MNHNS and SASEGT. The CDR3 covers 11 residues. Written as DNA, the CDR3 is TGTGCCAGCACATATTCTCGGGAGCAGTACTTC. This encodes CASTYSREQYF.

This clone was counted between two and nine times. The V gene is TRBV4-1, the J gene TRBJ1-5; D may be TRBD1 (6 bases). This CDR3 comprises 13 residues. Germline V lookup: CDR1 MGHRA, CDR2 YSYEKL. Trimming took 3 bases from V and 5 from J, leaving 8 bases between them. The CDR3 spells CASSQTGYQPQHF. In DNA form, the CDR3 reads TGCGCCAGCAGCCAGACAGGCTATCAGCCCCAGCATTTT.

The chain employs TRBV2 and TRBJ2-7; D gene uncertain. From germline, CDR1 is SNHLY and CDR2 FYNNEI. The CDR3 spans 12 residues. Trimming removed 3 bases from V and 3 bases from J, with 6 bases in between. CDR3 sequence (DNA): TGTGCCAGCAGTGACAGTTTCTACGAGCAGTACGTC. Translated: CASSDSFYEQYV.

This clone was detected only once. The CDR3 DNA follows: TGTGCCAGCAGTTTAAATCAGATGAACACTGAAGCTTTCTTT. Its protein is CASSLNQMNTEAFF. V gene TRBV27 combines with J gene TRBJ1-1; D gene unclear. V lost 2 bases to trimming and J lost 0 bases, with 7 bases between them. The germline gives CDR1 MNHEY, CDR2 SMNVEV (reference sequence). The CDR3 contains 14 residues.

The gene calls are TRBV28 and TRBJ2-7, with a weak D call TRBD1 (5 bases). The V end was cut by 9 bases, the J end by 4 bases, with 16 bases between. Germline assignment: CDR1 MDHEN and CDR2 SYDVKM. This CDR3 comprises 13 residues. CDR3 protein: CASENDREYEQYF. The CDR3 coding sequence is TGTGCCAGTGAGAATGACAGAGAGTACGAGCAGTACTTC.

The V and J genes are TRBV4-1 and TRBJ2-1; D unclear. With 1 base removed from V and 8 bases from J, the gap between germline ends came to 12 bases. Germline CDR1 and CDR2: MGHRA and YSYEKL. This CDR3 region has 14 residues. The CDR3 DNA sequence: TGCGCCAGCAGCCAAGTGGGCCGACGACATGAGCAGTTCTTC. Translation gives CASSQVGRRHEQFF.

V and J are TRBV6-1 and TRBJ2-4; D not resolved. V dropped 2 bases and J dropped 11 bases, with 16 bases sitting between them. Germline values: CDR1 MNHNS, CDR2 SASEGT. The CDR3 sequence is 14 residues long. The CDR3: CASSELPRTHVQYF. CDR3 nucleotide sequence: TGTGCCAGCAGTGAACTACCGCGAACACATGTTCAGTACTTC.

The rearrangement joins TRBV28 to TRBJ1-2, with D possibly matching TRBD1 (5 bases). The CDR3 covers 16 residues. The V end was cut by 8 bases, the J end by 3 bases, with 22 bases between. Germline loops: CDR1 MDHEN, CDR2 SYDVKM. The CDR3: CASDKTRREVDYGYTF. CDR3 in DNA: TGTGCCAGCGACAAGACCCGCAGGGAGGTCGACTATGGCTACACCTTC.

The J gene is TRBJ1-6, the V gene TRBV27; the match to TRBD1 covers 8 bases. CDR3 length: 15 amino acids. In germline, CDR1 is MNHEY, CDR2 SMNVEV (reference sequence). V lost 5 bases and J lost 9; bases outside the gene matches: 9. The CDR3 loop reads CASSTGGYIGSPLHF. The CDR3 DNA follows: TGTGCCAGCAGTACAGGGGGATATATAGGTTCACCCCTCCACTTT.

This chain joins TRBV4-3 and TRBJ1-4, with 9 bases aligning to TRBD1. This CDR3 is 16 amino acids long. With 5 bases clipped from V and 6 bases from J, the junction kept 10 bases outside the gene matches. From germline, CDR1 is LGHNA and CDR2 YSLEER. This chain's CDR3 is CASSFLHRGQDEKLFF. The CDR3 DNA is TGCGCCAGCAGCTTTCTTCACAGGGGGCAGGATGAAAAACTGTTTTTT.